One sample yielded the 25 T cell receptor beta chains listed below, sequenced in a study of Graves' ophthalmopathy and Graves' hyperthyroidism. RNA transcripts were the template, and TCR beta CDR3 regions were amplified from them. First-round RT-PCR relied on HTBI primers, and a second-round multiplex PCR came next. TCRdb fed the multiplex PCR reads into MiXCR, producing one record per CDR3 protein. The sample gives around 660,000 distinct CDR3 sequences, just over 40% of which show up once; around 3.3% is in the top ten. The sample consisted of peripheral blood. These receptor sequences come from an adult man with Graves' ophthalmopathy.

This clonotype was detected many times. V usage is TRBV12-3 or TRBV12-4 and J usage is TRBJ2-7; tentatively, D is TRBD2 (5 bases). V gave up 6 bases and J gave up 3 bases, with 12 bases separating them. This CDR3 comprises 13 residues. The CDR3 sequence is CASSPGLLYEQYF. CDR3 nucleotides: TGTGCCAGCAGCCCCGGACTGCTCTACGAGCAGTACTTC.

This clonotype came up many times. The chain joins TRBV7-9 to TRBJ2-2; TRBD2 matches 7 bases. From germline, CDR1 is SEHNR and CDR2 FQNEAQ (reference sequence). V trimming: 3 bases; J trimming: 7 bases; junction bases outside the gene matches: 11. The CDR3 is made up of 16 amino acids. For the CDR3, the DNA is TGTGCCAGCAGCTTGCCCCAAGCGGGGTACTACGGGGAGCTGTTTTTT. Translating gives CASSLPQAGYYGELFF.

The rearrangement uses TRBV6-4 and TRBJ1-5; no clear D. The J call may be in error: the DNA end matches TRBJ2-3 better. This CDR3 region has 14 residues. Germline V gives CDR1 MRHNA, CDR2 SNTAGT. CDR3 sequence reads: CASRGPRGNQPQYF. CDR3 DNA: TGTGCCAGCAGGGGCCCAAGAGGTAATCAGCCCCAGTATTTT.

A few counts support this clonotype. This chain links TRBV4-2 with TRBJ2-6, with 9 bases aligning to TRBD1. The junction had 8 bases not matched to a gene; V was cut back by 3 bases and J by 2 bases. The CDR3 is 18 residues long. Germline V lookup: CDR1 LGHNA, CDR2 YNFKEQ. The CDR3 nucleotides read TGTGCCAGCAGCCATGCTTGGACAGGGGTGGCTGGGGCCAACGTCCTGACTTTC. The encoded protein is CASSHAWTGVAGANVLTF.

This clonotype was seen more than once but under ten times. This sequence joins TRBV20-1 and TRBJ2-5; TRBD2 aligns across 7 bases. Germline trimming cut 3 bases from V and 3 bases from J; bases unmatched to any gene: 16. This CDR3 has 17 amino acids. CDR1 and CDR2 from the germline V gene are DFQATT and SNEGSKA (reference sequence). The chain's CDR3 is CSARGTNRGLKKETQYF. CDR3 in DNA: TGCAGTGCTAGGGGGACCAATAGGGGACTAAAGAAAGAGACCCAGTACTTC.

This clonotype has a handful of counts. This chain joins TRBV7-3 and TRBJ2-7, with a weak D call TRBD1 (6 bases). Trimming took 7 bases from V and 5 from J, leaving 12 bases between them. Germline values: CDR1 SGHTA, CDR2 FQGTGA. This CDR3 comprises 12 residues. DNA for the CDR3: TGTGCCAGCACGAGGGGGAATGACGAGCAGTACTTC. Encoded protein: CASTRGNDEQYF.

Concerning this clonotype itself: This sequence may be a read error, since a much larger clone differs from it by one base. This chain links TRBV6-1 with TRBJ2-7; 7 positions match TRBD2. CDR3 length equals 14 residues. The V gene's germline CDR1 is MNHNS and CDR2 SASEGT. In DNA, the CDR3 is TGTGCCAGCAGTCCGGGACTACCCTCGCGGGAGCAGCACTTC. It yields the protein CASSPGLPSREQHF.

CDR3 sequence: CASSATRGGGWNEAFF. The CDR3 DNA reads TGTGCCAGCAGTGCAACGAGGGGAGGGGGCTGGAATGAAGCTTTCTTT. V is TRBV25-1 and J is TRBJ1-1; 7 bases match TRBD1. Germline loops: CDR1 MGHDK, CDR2 SYGVNS. V shed 4 bases and J 7 bases; nucleotides not matched to a gene: 15. This CDR3 comprises 16 residues.

As regards this clonotype: One end of the junction fails to match germline, which may point to a read error. The CDR3 DNA reads TGCGCCAGCAGTGAATGGGCAGCGAACACTGAAGCTTTCTTT. Residues: CASSEWAANTEAFF. The rearrangement joins TRBV25-1 to TRBJ1-1; D not certain. Germline values: CDR1 MGHDK, CDR2 SYGVNS. The CDR3 covers 14 residues.

Ten or more counts support this clonotype. The V and J genes are TRBV7-8 and TRBJ1-6; tentative D call: TRBD1 (6 bases). Trimming took off 5 bases at V and 11 bases at J, with 16 bases between the two ends. The CDR3 extends over 14 amino acids. Germline CDR1 is SGHVS and CDR2 is FQNEAQ. The CDR3 reads CASSPNSRGPPLHF. In nucleotides, the CDR3 is TGTGCCAGCAGCCCCAATAGCAGGGGTCCACCCCTCCACTTT.

The sample holds many counts of this clonotype. The V and J genes are TRBV20-1 and TRBJ2-7, with no clear D. Trimming cost V 0 bases and J 6 bases, with 9 bases left between them. The CDR3 extends over 12 amino acids. The germline CDR1 and CDR2 sequences are DFQATT and SNEGSKA (reference sequence). The CDR3 nucleotides are TGCAGTGCTAGAGAGATAGGGTCCGAGCAGTACTTC. Amino acid sequence: CSAREIGSEQYF.

This clonotype occurred many times. V is TRBV19 and J is TRBJ1-6; D is perhaps TRBD1 (5 bases). The CDR3 length is 18 residues. In germline, CDR1 is LNHDA, CDR2 SQIVND (reference sequence). V was pared by 3 bases and J by 0 bases, with 15 bases between. The CDR3 bases are TGTGCCAGTAGTATCCCCCGGGACTCGAGCTCCTATAATTCACCCCTCCACTTT. Its translation: CASSIPRDSSSYNSPLHF.

This clonotype was counted only a few times. V gene TRBV5-8 combines with J gene TRBJ1-5; TRBD1 matches 9 bases. V gave up 5 bases and J gave up 6 bases; unmatched junction bases: 15. Germline CDR1 reads SGHTS; CDR2 reads YDEGEE. The CDR3 covers 17 residues. CDR3 DNA sequence: TGTGCCAGCAGGTTCTTACTCTACAGGGGGCAGGGTCAGCCCCAGCATTTT. It is translated as CASRFLLYRGQGQPQHF.

This clonotype was seen at least ten times. The rearrangement joins TRBV29-1 to TRBJ2-5, with 9 bases matching TRBD1. The CDR3 is 13 amino acids. The V segment lost 5 bases and the J segment 4 bases; nucleotides outside the gene matches: 5. Germline V gene lookup returns CDR1 SQVTM and CDR2 ANQGSEA. CDR3 sequence (DNA): TGCAGCGTTTTAAGACAGGGGGGAGAGACCCAGTACTTC. Translated, it gives CSVLRQGGETQYF.

This clonotype was counted ten times or more. The V call is TRBV24-1, the J call TRBJ2-5; tentative D call: TRBD2 (5 bases). There are 16 residues in the CDR3. V lost 2 bases and J lost 5, with 17 bases in between. Germline values: CDR1 KGHDR, CDR2 SFDVKD. The CDR3, as DNA: TGTGCCACCAGTGATTCGACCTACCTACCGGGGGAGACCCAGTACTTC. The encoded protein is CATSDSTYLPGETQYF.

The chain is built from TRBV12-3 or TRBV12-4 and TRBJ1-1, with 8 positions matching TRBD1. Trimming at V came to 4 bases and at J to 10 bases, leaving 2 bases not matched to a gene. CDR3 length: 11 amino acids. CDR3 in DNA: TGTGCCAGCAGTTCAACAGGGGGAGCTTTCTTT. This gives the protein CASSSTGGAFF.

The chain is built from TRBV19 and TRBJ2-7; 8 bases are shared with TRBD1. The length of the CDR3 is 13 residues. J lost 7 bases, V lost 5 bases, and 7 bases had no gene match. CDR1 LNHDA and CDR2 SQIVND come from the germline V gene (reference sequence). CDR3 sequence: CASSFGTGGEQYF. In DNA form, the CDR3 reads TGTGCCAGTAGTTTTGGGACAGGCGGGGAGCAGTACTTC.

This clonotype was seen a few times. The CDR3 reads CASSGGTPSSYEQYF. The CDR3 DNA follows: TGTGCCAGCAGCGGCGGGACTCCCAGCTCCTACGAGCAGTACTTC. The chain recombines TRBV7-8 with TRBJ2-7, with a tentative D call TRBD2 (6 bases). Looked up from germline, CDR1 is SGHVS and CDR2 is FQNEAQ. The CDR3 runs 15 residues. With 5 bases removed from V and 0 bases from J, the gap between germline ends came to 14 bases.

Notes on this clonotype: A much larger clone is a single base away; this may be a read error. CDR3 coding DNA: TGTGCCAGCAGCTTACACGGCTGGGCCCACGAGCAGTACTTC. Translated, it gives CASSLHGWAHEQYF. The gene calls are TRBV7-2 and TRBJ2-7; unclear D gene. The V end was cut by 2 bases, the J end by 5 bases, with 13 bases between. CDR1 and CDR2 (germline): SGHTA, FQGNSA. This CDR3 region has 14 residues.

The rearrangement uses TRBV29-1 and TRBJ2-5, with 9 bases identical to TRBD1. V lost 5 bases, J lost 7 bases, and 5 bases stayed unmatched. CDR1 and CDR2 from the germline V gene are SQVTM and ANQGSEA. This CDR3 region has 12 residues. The CDR3 DNA is TGCAGCGTTAGGGGACAGGGAGGGACCCAGTACTTC. Amino acid sequence: CSVRGQGGTQYF. The entire variable domain, with the rest obtained from reference TRBV29-1 and TRBJ2-5, is as follows: SAVISQKPSRDICQRGTSLTIQCQVDSQVTMMFWYRQQPGQSLTLIATANQGSEATYESGFVIDKFPISRPNLTFSTLTVSNMSPEDSSIYLCSVRGQGGTQYFGPGTRLLVL.

Turning to this clonotype: A read error is possible here, since a much larger clone lies one base away. The chain recombines TRBV7-2 with TRBJ2-7, with 7 positions matching TRBD1. This CDR3 has 13 residues. V gave up 5 bases and J gave up 6 bases; unmatched junction bases: 7. The germline gives CDR1 SGHTA, CDR2 FQGNSA. The CDR3 sequence is CASSPQGSVEQYF. In DNA form, the CDR3 reads TGTGCCAGCAGCCCACAGGGGTCCGTCGAGCAGTACTTC. Full variable domain (remainder filled in from reference TRBV7-2 and TRBJ2-7): GAGVSQSPSNKVTEKGKDVELRCDPISGHTALYWYRQSLGQGLEFLIYFQGNSAPDKSGLPSDRFSAERTGGSVSTLTIQRTQQEDSAVYLCASSPQGSVEQYFGPGTRLTVT.

This clonotype was counted between two and nine times. This chain connects TRBV19 to TRBJ1-4, with a tentative D call TRBD1 (6 bases). CDR3 length equals 15 residues. CDR1 LNHDA and CDR2 SQIVND come from the germline V gene (reference sequence). The V and J ends lost 4 bases and 6 bases respectively, with 15 bases between them. The DNA of the CDR3 is TGTGCCAGTAGTAGAGGGCAGGGGCTCGATGAAAAACTGTTTTTT. As protein: CASSRGQGLDEKLFF. Supplemented by reference TRBV19 and TRBJ1-4, the full variable domain reads DGGITQSPKYLFRKEGQNVTLSCEQNLNHDAMYWYRQDPGQGLRLIYYSQIVNDFQKGDIAEGYSVSREKKESFPLTVTSAQKNPTAFYLCASSRGQGLDEKLFFGSGTQLSVL.

The sample holds many counts of this clonotype. One end of the junction fails to match germline, which may point to a read error. The chain recombines TRBV7-9 with TRBJ1-2, with unresolved D. This CDR3 is 11 amino acids long. Germline assignment: CDR1 SEHNR and CDR2 FQNEAQ (reference sequence). In DNA form, the CDR3 reads TGTGCCAGCAGCCCCGGACCGGTTTTGGCGTTC. It translates to CASSPGPVLAF.

Points on this clonotype: Possible read error: a much larger clone is one base away. J is TRBJ1-1 and V is TRBV9, with D uncertain. Germline V gives CDR1 SGDLS, CDR2 YYNGEE. The V gene lost 1 base and the J gene lost 1 base, with 8 bases spanning the gap. The CDR3 has 14 residues. In DNA, the CDR3 is TGTGCCAGCAGCGTATCGGAGACGAACACTGAAGCTTTCTTT. Protein sequence: CASSVSETNTEAFF.

The chain recombines TRBV2 with TRBJ1-1; TRBD1 agrees at 7 bases. The germline gives CDR1 SNHLY, CDR2 FYNNEI. This CDR3 spans 13 amino acids. V was pared by 4 bases and J by 7 bases, with 6 bases of the junction left unmatched. The CDR3 nucleotides read TGTGCCAGCAGTGCCGGGACAGTTGTTGAAGCTTTCTTT. Translating it yields CASSAGTVVEAFF.